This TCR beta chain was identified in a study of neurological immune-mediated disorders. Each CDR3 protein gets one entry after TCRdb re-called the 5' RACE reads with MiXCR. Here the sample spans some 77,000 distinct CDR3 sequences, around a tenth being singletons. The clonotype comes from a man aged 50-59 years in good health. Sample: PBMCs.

In nucleotides, the CDR3 is TGTGCCACCGTACAGGGGGTAGAGTACAATGAGCAGTTCTTC. Amino acid sequence: CATVQGVEYNEQFF. The V and J genes are TRBV6-1 and TRBJ2-1, with 8 positions matching TRBD1. J lost 4 bases, V lost 10 bases, and 9 bases had no gene match. The germline CDR1 and CDR2 sequences are MNHNS and SASEGT. CDR3 length: 14 residues.